These T cell receptor beta chains were read from a single sample in a study of OX40 agonist ivuxolimab in advanced cancers. Sequencing used immunoSEQ multiplex PCR; TCRdb keeps in-frame clones, though not all of them. Among fewer than 90,000 clones listed, 88% were seen once. This sample comprised CD4+ or CD8+ T cells sorted from blood, obtained in a trial of the OX40 agonist ivuxolimab. Every receptor here comes from an adult with an advanced solid tumor such as melanoma, head and neck, liver or kidney cancer. Each CDR3 is given with its conserved first and last residue. A D gene is named only where the DNA matches it firmly. Clone size is not always given. Where it is, it says once, few, many or a class for expanded clones.

TRBV28,TRBJ1-5,TRBD1,.,CASSLAGQGNQPQHF,TGTGCCAGCAGTTTGGCGGGACAGGGTAACCAGCCCCAGCATTTT
TRBV27,TRBJ2-1,TRBD1,.,CASSLQQNRQGRNEQFF,TGTGCCAGCAGTCTCCAGCAGAACCGACAGGGAAGGAATGAGCAGTTCTTC
TRBV19,TRBJ1-2,TRBD1,few,CASSTGQPPSGYGYTF,TGTGCCAGTAGTACGGGACAGCCCCCGTCGGGCTATGGCTACACCTTC
TRBV20-1,TRBJ1-2,.,.,CSDRTDYGYTF,TGCAGCGATAGAACCGACTATGGCTACACCTTC
TRBV9,TRBJ1-2,.,.,CASSSGVDHGYTF,TGTGCCAGCAGCTCGGGAGTCGATCATGGCTACACCTTC
TRBV9,TRBJ2-7,.,.,CASSVNLRSYEQYF,TGTGCCAGCAGCGTGAATCTACGATCCTACGAGCAGTACTTC
TRBV10-2,TRBJ2-7,TRBD1,once,CASSLETGAEQYF,TGCGCCAGCAGCCTTGAGACAGGGGCCGAGCAGTACTTC
TRBV1,TRBJ2-1,.,.,CTSSQEGAYNEQFF,TGCACCAGCAGCCAAGAGGGGGCCTACAATGAGCAGTTCTTC
TRBV9,TRBJ2-3,TRBD1,.,CASSATGETDTQYF,TGTGCCAGCAGCGCGACAGGGGAAACAGATACGCAGTATTTT
TRBV4-1,TRBJ2-6,.,.,CAIDRRGVSGANVLTF,TGCGCCATCGACCGTCGGGGAGTCTCTGGGGCCAACGTCCTGACTTTC
TRBV11-2,TRBJ1-1,.,.,CASSFRDLTEAFF,TGTGCCAGCAGCTTTAGGGATCTCACTGAAGCTTTCTTT
TRBV7-9,TRBJ1-4,TRBD1,.,CASRKLQGARDNEKLFF,TGTGCCAGCAGAAAACTCCAGGGGGCGCGTGATAATGAAAAACTGTTTTTT
TRBV27,TRBJ2-7,.,.,CASSRTDTTSREQYF,TGTGCCAGCAGCCGGACGGACACCACTTCGAGGGAGCAGTACTTC
TRBV7-2,TRBJ2-1,TRBD1,.,CASSFDRASYNEQFF,TGTGCCAGCAGCTTCGACAGGGCCTCCTACAATGAGCAGTTCTTC
TRBV29-1,TRBJ1-1,.,once,CSVVGSNTEAFF,TGCAGCGTTGTGGGCAGCAACACTGAAGCTTTCTTT
TRBV25-1,TRBJ2-2,.,.,CASSDPGPATGELFF,TGTGCCAGCAGTGATCCGGGTCCCGCCACCGGGGAGCTGTTTTTT
TRBV5-1,TRBJ1-6,TRBD1,.,CASSAGQPNNSPLHF,TGCGCCAGCAGTGCGGGACAGCCAAATAATTCACCCCTCCACTTT
TRBV9,TRBJ2-1,TRBD2,.,CASSPAGRGDNEQFF,TGTGCCAGTTCGCCCGCCGGACGGGGGGACAATGAGCAGTTCTTC
TRBV11-2,TRBJ1-2,.,.,CASSPPTPNYGYTF,TGTGCCAGCAGCCCCCCGACACCTAACTATGGCTACACCTTC
TRBV7-2,TRBJ1-2,.,.,CASSLPRRSYTF,TGTGCCAGCAGCTTACCCCGACGGAGCTACACCTTC
TRBV9,TRBJ2-3,.,.,CASSVALHTDTQYF,TGTGCCAGCAGCGTCGCCTTGCACACAGATACGCAGTATTTT
TRBV6-1,TRBJ1-3,.,.,CASSEAPRGGNTIYF,TGTGCCAGCAGTGAAGCACCGAGGGGGGGAAACACCATATATTTT
TRBV5-1,TRBJ1-6,.,.,CASSSGLTNSPLHF,TGCGCCAGCAGCTCGGGACTGACGAATTCACCCCTCCACTTT
TRBV5-7,TRBJ2-2,.,once,CASSGDPPTGELFF,TGTGCCAGCAGCGGGGACCCCCCGACCGGGGAGCTGTTTTTT
TRBV28,TRBJ2-3,.,.,CASTRETDTQYF,TGTGCCAGCACCAGGGAAACAGATACGCAGTATTTT
TRBV5-4,TRBJ2-1,.,once,CASSLWGLSSYNEQFF,TGTGCCAGCAGCTTGTGGGGCCTAAGCTCCTACAATGAGCAGTTCTTC
TRBV11-2,TRBJ2-6,.,.,CASSSGRGPTSGANVLTF,TGTGCCAGCAGCTCCGGCAGGGGACCGACGTCTGGGGCCAACGTCCTGACTTTC
TRBV28,TRBJ1-2,.,.,CASSVSSGYGYTF,TGTGCCAGCAGCGTTTCCTCGGGGTATGGCTACACCTTC